This T cell receptor (beta chain) was sequenced in a study of blood T cell repertoires in COVID-19. In the study overall: The analysed material was cDNA or gDNA that came from T cells, B-cell-depleted T cells, or PBMCs.

The V gene's germline CDR1 is SEHNR and CDR2 FQNEAQ (reference sequence). With 2 bases removed from V and 1 base from J, the gap between germline ends came to 8 bases. This CDR3 has 14 residues. Under the authors' procedure: Quantification of nucleated cells was approximated via reference gene primer amplification. Repertoires were generated with immunoSEQ multiplex PCR, while TCRdb's copy carries only in-frame clones and drops some. The D gene and trimming were derived from the DNA, and the V and J assignments and clone size from that table. The sample has about 180,000 clones; 79% are singletons. This TCR was sampled from a woman aged 55-75 years with COVID-19, enrolled during active disease. What was sequenced was peripheral blood. The chain joins TRBV7-9 to TRBJ2-5; D not resolved. CDR3 amino acids: CASSLTTFQETQYF. CDR3 bases: TGTGCCAGCAGCTTAACAACATTCCAAGAGACCCAGTACTTC.